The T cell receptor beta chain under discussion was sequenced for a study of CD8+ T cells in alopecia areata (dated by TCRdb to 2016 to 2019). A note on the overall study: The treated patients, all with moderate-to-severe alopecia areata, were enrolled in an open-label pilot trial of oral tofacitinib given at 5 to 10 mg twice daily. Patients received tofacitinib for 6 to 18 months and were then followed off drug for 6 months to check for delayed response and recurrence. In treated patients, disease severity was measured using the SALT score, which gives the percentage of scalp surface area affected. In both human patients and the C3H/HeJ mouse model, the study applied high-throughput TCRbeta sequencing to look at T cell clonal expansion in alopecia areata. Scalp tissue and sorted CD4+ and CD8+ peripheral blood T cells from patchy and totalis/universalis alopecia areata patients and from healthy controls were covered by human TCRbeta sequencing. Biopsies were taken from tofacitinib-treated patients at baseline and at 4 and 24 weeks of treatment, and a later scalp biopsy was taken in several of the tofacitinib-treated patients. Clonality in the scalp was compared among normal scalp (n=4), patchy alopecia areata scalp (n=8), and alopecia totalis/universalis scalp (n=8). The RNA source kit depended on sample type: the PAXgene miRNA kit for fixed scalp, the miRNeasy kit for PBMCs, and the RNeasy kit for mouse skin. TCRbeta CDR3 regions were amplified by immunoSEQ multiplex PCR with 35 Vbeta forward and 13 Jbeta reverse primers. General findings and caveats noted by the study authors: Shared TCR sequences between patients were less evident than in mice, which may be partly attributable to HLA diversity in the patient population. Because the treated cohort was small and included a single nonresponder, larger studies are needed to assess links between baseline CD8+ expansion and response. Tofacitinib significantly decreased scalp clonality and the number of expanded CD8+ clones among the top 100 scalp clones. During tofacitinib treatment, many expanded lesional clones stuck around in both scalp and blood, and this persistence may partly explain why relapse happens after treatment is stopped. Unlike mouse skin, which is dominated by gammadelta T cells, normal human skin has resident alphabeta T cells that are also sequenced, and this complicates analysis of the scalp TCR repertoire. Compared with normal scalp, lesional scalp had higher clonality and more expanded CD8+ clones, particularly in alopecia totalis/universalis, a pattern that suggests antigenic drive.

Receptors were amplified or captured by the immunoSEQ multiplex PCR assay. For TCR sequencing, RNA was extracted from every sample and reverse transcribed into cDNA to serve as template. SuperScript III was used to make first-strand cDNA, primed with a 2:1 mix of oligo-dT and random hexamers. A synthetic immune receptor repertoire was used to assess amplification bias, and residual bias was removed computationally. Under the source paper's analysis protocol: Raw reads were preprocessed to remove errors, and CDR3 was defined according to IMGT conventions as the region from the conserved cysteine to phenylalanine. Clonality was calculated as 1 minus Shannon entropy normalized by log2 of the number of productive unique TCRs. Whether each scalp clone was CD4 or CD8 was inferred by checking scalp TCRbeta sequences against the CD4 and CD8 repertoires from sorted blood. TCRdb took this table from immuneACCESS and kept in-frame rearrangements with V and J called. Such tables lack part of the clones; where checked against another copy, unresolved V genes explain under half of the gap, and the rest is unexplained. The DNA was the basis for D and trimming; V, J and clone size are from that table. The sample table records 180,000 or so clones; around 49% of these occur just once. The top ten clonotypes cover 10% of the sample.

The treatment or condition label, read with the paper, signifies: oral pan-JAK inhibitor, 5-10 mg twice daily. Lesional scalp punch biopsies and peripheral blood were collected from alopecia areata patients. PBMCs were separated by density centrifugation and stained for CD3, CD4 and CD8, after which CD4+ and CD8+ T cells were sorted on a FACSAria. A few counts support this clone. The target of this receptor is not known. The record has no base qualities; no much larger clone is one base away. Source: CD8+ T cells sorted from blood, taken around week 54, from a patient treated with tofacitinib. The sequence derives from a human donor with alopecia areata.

Here the CDR3 is given as CASSSSRDSLLYGYTF. The nucleotide sequence reads as follows: TGTGCCAGCAGCTCCTCCCGGGACAGCCTTCTATATGGCTACACCTTC. The chain couples TRBV7-9 to TRBJ1-2, with 7 middle bases fitting TRBD1. The cysteine opens and the phenylalanine closes a CDR3 of 16 amino acids. Solely the CDR3 DNA is kept, with 48 bases framed from the first base. For CDR1 and CDR2, the germline V gene (reference sequence) lists SEHNR and FQNEAQ. Unmatched junction bases come to 13, with V trimmed by 4 bases and J by 5 bases. The reference TRBV7-9 and TRBJ1-2 proteins fill in what lies around the CDR3, so the full variable domain reads DTGVSQNPRHKITKRGQNVTFRCDPISEHNRLYWYRQTLGQGPEFLTYFQNEAQLEKSRLLSDRFSAERPKGSFSTLEIQRTEQGDSAMYLCASSSSRDSLLYGYTFGSGTRLTVV.